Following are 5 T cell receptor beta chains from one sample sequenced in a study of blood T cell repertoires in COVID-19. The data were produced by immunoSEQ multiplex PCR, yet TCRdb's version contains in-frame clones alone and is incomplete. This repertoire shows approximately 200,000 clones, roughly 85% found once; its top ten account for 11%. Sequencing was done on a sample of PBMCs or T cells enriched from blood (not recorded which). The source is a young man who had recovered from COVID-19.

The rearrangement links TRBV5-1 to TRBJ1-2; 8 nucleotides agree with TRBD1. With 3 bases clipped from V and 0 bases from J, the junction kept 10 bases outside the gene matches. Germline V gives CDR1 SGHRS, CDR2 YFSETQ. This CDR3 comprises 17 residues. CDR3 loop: CASSSKGTGPANYGYTF. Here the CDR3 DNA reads TGCGCCAGCAGCTCCAAGGGGACAGGCCCGGCTAACTATGGCTACACCTTC.

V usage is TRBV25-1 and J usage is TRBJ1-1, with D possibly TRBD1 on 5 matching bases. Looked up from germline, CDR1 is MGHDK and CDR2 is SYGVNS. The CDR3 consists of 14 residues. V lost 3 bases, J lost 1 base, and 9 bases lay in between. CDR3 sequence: CASSESDRNTEAFF. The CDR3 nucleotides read TGTGCCAGCAGTGAGTCCGACAGGAACACTGAAGCTTTCTTT.

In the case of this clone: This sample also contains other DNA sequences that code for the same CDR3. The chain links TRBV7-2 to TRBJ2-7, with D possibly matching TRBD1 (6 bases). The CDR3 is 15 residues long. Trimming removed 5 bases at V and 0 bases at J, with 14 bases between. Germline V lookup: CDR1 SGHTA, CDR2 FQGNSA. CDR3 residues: CASSLRGGSSYEQYF. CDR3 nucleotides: TGTGCCAGCAGCCTTAGAGGGGGAAGCTCCTACGAGCAGTACTTC.

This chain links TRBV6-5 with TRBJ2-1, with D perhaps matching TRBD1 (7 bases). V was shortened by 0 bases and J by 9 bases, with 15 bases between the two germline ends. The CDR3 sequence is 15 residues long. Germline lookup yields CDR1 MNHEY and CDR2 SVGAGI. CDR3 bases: TGTGCCAGCAGTTACTCACCTACCAGGGGGGCTGAGCAGTTCTTC. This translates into CASSYSPTRGAEQFF.

CDR3 region: CASSGGLAGDNEQFF. The CDR3 region has the DNA TGTGCCAGCAGCGGGGGACTAGCGGGGGACAATGAGCAGTTCTTC. The chain employs TRBV5-4 and TRBJ2-1; 14 positions match TRBD2. The V gene's germline CDR1 is SGHNT and CDR2 YYREEE (reference sequence). The CDR3 extends over 15 amino acids. Germline trimming cut 4 bases from V and 5 bases from J; bases unmatched to any gene: 2.